This entry lists 20 T cell receptor beta chains sequenced from one sample in a study of blood T cell repertoires in COVID-19. Repertoires were generated with immunoSEQ multiplex PCR, while TCRdb's copy carries only in-frame clones and drops some. This sample has roughly 250,000 clones, with approximately 86% found just once. The sequenced sample was peripheral blood. These receptors originate from an elderly woman with active or convalescent COVID-19.

The CDR3 nucleotides read TGTGCCAGCGGGGGGGCAGCAACTTATAGCAATCAGCCCCAGCATTTT. This codes for CASGGAATYSNQPQHF. The chain couples TRBV28 to TRBJ1-5; D possibly corresponds to TRBD1 (6 bases). Germline V gives CDR1 MDHEN, CDR2 SYDVKM. Trimming removed 8 bases from V and 0 bases from J, with 17 bases in between. This CDR3 has 16 residues.

This chain joins TRBV3-1 (or the pseudogene TRBV3-2) and TRBJ2-1, with 8 bases fitting TRBD1. The germline V gene has CDR1 LGHDT and CDR2 YNNKEL (reference sequence). V was pared by 2 bases and J by 7 bases, with 7 bases of the junction left unmatched. The CDR3 length is 15 residues. The CDR3 nucleotides read TGTGCCAGCAGCCAACAGGGGGCGAAATGGAATGAGCAGTTCTTC. It codes for CASSQQGAKWNEQFF.

This clone was seen a few times. The V and J genes are TRBV7-8 and TRBJ2-6; TRBD1 matches at 11 bases. Germline CDR1 and CDR2: SGHVS and FQNEAQ. The CDR3 loop spans 16 amino acids. Losses at the gene ends were 5 bases for V and 2 bases for J; bases not matched to a gene: 2. The CDR3 bases are TGTGCCAGCAGCATGGGACAGGGGGCTGGGGCCAACGTCCTGACTTTC. This sequence encodes CASSMGQGAGANVLTF.

V usage is TRBV5-1 and J usage is TRBJ2-1; 7 bases match TRBD1. CDR3 length: 15 amino acids. Germline V gene lookup returns CDR1 SGHRS and CDR2 YFSETQ. Trimming took 5 bases from V and 5 from J; bases not matched to a gene: 10. In DNA, the CDR3 is TGCGCCAGCAGATTAACCGGGACAGCCAACAATGAGCAGTTCTTC. Translation gives CASRLTGTANNEQFF.

V and J are TRBV4-2 and TRBJ2-2; 11 bases agree with TRBD2. The CDR3 consists of 18 residues. The ends lost 4 bases at V and 2 bases at J; junction bases unmatched: 9. Germline V lookup: CDR1 LGHNA, CDR2 YNFKEQ. CDR3 DNA sequence: TGTGCCAGCAGCCCCTCGGTAGCGGGAGGGGGAAACACCGGGGAGCTGTTTTTT. Translating it yields CASSPSVAGGGNTGELFF.

CDR3: CASSYSSGAPNEKLFF. In DNA, the CDR3 is TGTGCCAGCAGTTACTCGAGCGGGGCACCAAATGAAAAACTGTTTTTT. This chain joins TRBV6-5 and TRBJ1-4; D perhaps matches TRBD1 (5 bases). Trimming removed 0 bases at V and 5 bases at J, with 13 bases between. CDR3 length: 16 amino acids. Germline CDR1 and CDR2: MNHEY and SVGAGI.

CDR3 nucleotide sequence: TGTGCCTCAATCCTCCAGGGGGCCAACAATCAGCCCCAGCATTTT. Protein: CASILQGANNQPQHF. This chain connects TRBV27 to TRBJ1-5; 8 nucleotides line up with TRBD1. J gave up 3 bases and V 11 bases, and 12 bases lay outside the gene matches. The CDR3 runs to 15 residues. Germline CDR1 is MNHEY and CDR2 is SMNVEV (reference sequence).

The J gene is TRBJ1-2, the V gene TRBV15, with 9 bases matching TRBD1. Germline V gene sequence: CDR1 LNHNV, CDR2 YYDKDF (reference sequence). Trimming removed 0 bases from V and 12 bases from J; junction bases left unmatched: 11. The CDR3 totals 15 residues. The CDR3 here is CATSREPGQGGGNTF. The CDR3 nucleotides are TGTGCCACCAGCAGAGAACCGGGACAGGGTGGAGGGAACACCTTC. Variable domain in full (rest from reference TRBV15 and TRBJ1-2): DAMVIQNPRYQVTQFGKPVTLSCSQTLNHNVMYWYQQKSSQAPKLLFHYYDKDFNNEADTPDNFQSRRPNTSFCFLDIRSPGLGDTAMYLCATSREPGQGGGNTFGSGTRLTVV.

The chain uses TRBV2 and TRBJ1-2; TRBD1 matches at 7 bases. The V and J ends lost 4 bases and 8 bases, in that order; junction bases with no gene match: 10. Looked up from germline, CDR1 is SNHLY and CDR2 is FYNNEI. The CDR3 has 14 amino acids. In nucleotides, the CDR3 is TGTGCCAGCAGTGGGGCGACAGGGTCGAGAGGCTACACCTTC. Its protein product is CASSGATGSRGYTF.

The chain combines TRBV6-1 with TRBJ2-7; 9 positions match TRBD1. V shed 3 bases and J 4 bases; nucleotides not matched to a gene: 10. The V gene's germline CDR1 is MNHNS and CDR2 SASEGT. This CDR3 spans 16 amino acids. CDR3 sequence: CASSEPGTGNPYEQYF. The CDR3 DNA follows: TGTGCCAGCAGTGAGCCGGGGACAGGGAACCCTTACGAGCAGTACTTC.

This rearrangement joins TRBV4-1 to TRBJ1-3, with D hard to call. Germline values: CDR1 MGHRA, CDR2 YSYEKL. Deletions cut 2 bases from V and 2 bases from J, with 10 bases between. The CDR3 runs to 15 residues. The CDR3 protein is CASSQIGRTGNTIYF. CDR3 in DNA: TGCGCCAGCAGCCAAATCGGTAGAACTGGAAACACCATATATTTT.

A few counts support this clone. The chain uses TRBV27 and TRBJ1-6, with 7 bases matching TRBD1. CDR3 size: 16 residues. CDR1 is MNHEY and CDR2 is SMNVEV in the germline V gene (reference sequence). With V trimmed by 3 bases and J by 0 bases, 2 bases remained unmatched. CDR3 sequence reads: CASSLRDSSYNSPLHF. In DNA form, the CDR3 reads TGTGCCAGCAGTTTGCGGGACAGCTCCTATAATTCACCCCTCCACTTT.

This chain joins TRBV9 and TRBJ2-1; 16 nucleotides agree with TRBD2. The length of the CDR3 is 19 residues. V gave up 2 bases and J gave up 0 bases; unmatched junction bases: 5. Germline V gene lookup returns CDR1 SGDLS and CDR2 YYNGEE. As DNA, the CDR3 is TGTGCCAGCAGCGTGAGGGGACTAGCGGGAGGGAGCTCCTACAATGAGCAGTTCTTC. This sequence encodes CASSVRGLAGGSSYNEQFF.

This clone has a single count. The sample carries other DNA sequences with the same CDR3. This rearrangement joins TRBV5-1 to TRBJ2-2; possibly TRBD1 for D (6 bases). Trimming stripped 0 bases from V and 4 bases from J, with 7 bases between. Germline CDR1 reads SGHRS; CDR2 reads YFSETQ. There are 14 residues in the CDR3. CDR3 coding DNA: TGCGCCAGCAGCTTGGTACAGGGCACCGGGGAGCTGTTTTTT. As protein: CASSLVQGTGELFF.

This sequence joins TRBV28 and TRBJ2-7, with unresolved D. This CDR3 is built from 12 residues. V was clipped by 2 bases and J by 2 bases, with 4 bases between them. Germline loops: CDR1 MDHEN, CDR2 SYDVKM. CDR3 nucleotides: TGTGCCAGCAGTTTACGTCCCTACGAGCAGTACTTC. It codes for CASSLRPYEQYF.

V usage is TRBV6-5 and J usage is TRBJ1-6; perhaps TRBD1 as D (6 bases). This CDR3 spans 15 amino acids. V was cut by 0 bases and J by 9 bases, with 12 bases left in between. Germline CDR1 reads MNHEY; CDR2 reads SVGAGI. CDR3 DNA: TGTGCCAGCAGTTACTCGAACAGGGTGGGTTCACCCCTCCACTTT. It encodes CASSYSNRVGSPLHF.

The CDR3 loop is CASSWTGTGSETQYF. CDR3 nucleotides: TGCGCCAGCAGCTGGACAGGGACAGGGTCGGAGACCCAGTACTTC. The chain has TRBV4-1 and TRBJ2-5; the match to TRBD1 covers 9 bases. The germline gives CDR1 MGHRA, CDR2 YSYEKL. The V gene end was trimmed by 5 bases and the J gene end by 5 bases; junction bases not matched to a gene: 9. The CDR3 extends over 15 amino acids.

V gene TRBV3-1 (or the pseudogene TRBV3-2) combines with J gene TRBJ2-3; 10 nucleotides line up with TRBD1. CDR3 length equals 18 residues. Germline CDR1 is LGHDT and CDR2 is YNNKEL (reference sequence). V lost 3 bases, J lost 5 bases, and 14 bases stayed unmatched. The CDR3 DNA reads as TGTGCCAGCAGCCACGGTAGGCCGGGACAGGGGAAGATAGATACGCAGTATTTT. Translation: CASSHGRPGQGKIDTQYF.

This clone was observed a few times. The chain has TRBV3-1 (or the pseudogene TRBV3-2) and TRBJ2-7, with 8 bases identical to TRBD1. CDR3 length: 15 amino acids. The V gene's germline CDR1 is LGHDT and CDR2 YNNKEL (reference sequence). The ends lost 6 bases at V and 0 bases at J; junction bases unmatched: 7. The CDR3 bases are TGTGCCAGCAGACGGACCGGGACAGGCTCCTACGAGCAGTACTTC. It codes for CASRRTGTGSYEQYF.

The chain recombines TRBV19 with TRBJ1-6; 7 positions match TRBD1. Germline V lookup: CDR1 LNHDA, CDR2 SQIVND (reference sequence). The CDR3 is 14 amino acids. The ends lost 3 bases at V and 11 bases at J; junction bases unmatched: 7. CDR3 amino acids: CASSIGRGNPPLHF. In nucleotides, the CDR3 is TGTGCCAGTAGTATTGGCAGGGGGAATCCACCCCTCCACTTT. Full variable domain (outside the CDR3, taken from reference TRBV19 and TRBJ1-6): DGGITQSPKYLFRKEGQNVTLSCEQNLNHDAMYWYRQDPGQGLRLIYYSQIVNDFQKGDIAEGYSVSREKKESFPLTVTSAQKNPTAFYLCASSIGRGNPPLHFGNGTRLTVT.